The 3 T cell receptor beta chains listed next were all sequenced from one sample in a study of vaccination and CD4 T cells after COVID-19. With the Oncomine TCR Beta short-read assay, DNA from cultured CD4+ T cells was sequenced. TCRdb re-called the PCR reads through MiXCR, storing one row per CDR3 protein. The table has roughly 15,000 distinct CDR3 sequences, about 28% seen once. These receptors have no identified antigens. Regarding treatment: approximately nine-day PBMC culture with coronavirus spike peptide pools or control peptides (ViraFEST assay). Sequencing was carried out using cultured CD4+ T cells from blood. The receptors were sampled from a human donor with COVID-19.

This clonotype was counted a few times. The genes are TRBV6-5 and TRBJ1-3; D is uncertain. V lost 0 bases to trimming and J lost 8 bases, with 8 bases between them. The CDR3 runs 13 residues. Per germline, CDR1 MNHEY and CDR2 SVGAGI. In DNA form, the CDR3 reads TGTGCCAGCAGTTACTCGGCCCTGGACACCATATATTTT. This sequence encodes CASSYSALDTIYF.

The chain links TRBV5-6 to TRBJ1-6; D gene ambiguous. Trimming cost V 0 bases and J 7 bases, with 8 bases left between them. CDR1 is SGHDT and CDR2 is YYEEEE in the germline V gene. This CDR3 is built from 14 residues. CDR3 residues: CASSLGGKNSPLHF. DNA of the CDR3: TGTGCCAGCAGCTTGGGGGGAAAAAATTCACCCCTCCACTTT.

The V gene is TRBV24-1, the J gene TRBJ2-7, with D tentatively TRBD2 (7 bases). CDR3 size: 14 residues. Germline V gives CDR1 KGHDR, CDR2 SFDVKD. V was trimmed by 4 bases and J by 3 bases, leaving 12 bases between them. The CDR3 DNA is TGTGCCACCAGTGAATCCGGGGGGCACTACGAGCAGTACTTC. Its translation is CATSESGGHYEQYF.